This T cell receptor (beta chain) was obtained from a study of CD8+ T cells in alopecia areata. Whole-study context: Dosing spanned 6 to 18 months on tofacitinib, then 6 months off drug.

Treatment denoted: oral pan-JAK inhibitor, 5-10 mg twice daily. As for this clone: Its antigen is not known. This same CDR3 is encoded by further DNA sequences in the sample.

Overall study results and limits: While patients received tofacitinib, many expanded lesional clones remained present in scalp and blood. Among patients, TCR sharing was less clear than in mice, a difference possibly due in part to HLA diversity in the patient population.

Sequencing relied on a cDNA template that was reverse transcribed from extracted RNA. Some clones are missing from TCRdb's copy, which holds only in-frame ones; the method was immunoSEQ multiplex PCR. This table holds 80,000 or so clones, 66% found once. The source of this sequence is a human donor with alopecia areata. Sequencing used CD8+ T cells sorted from blood, obtained at week 24, from a patient treated with tofacitinib.

For the CDR3, the DNA is TGTGCCAGCAGCTTGGGGGCCGGCCAAGAGACCCAGTACTTC. It translates to CASSLGAGQETQYF. V and J are TRBV5-6 and TRBJ2-5; D is ambiguous. V was shortened by 0 bases and J by 1 base, with 7 bases between the two germline ends. The CDR3 runs 14 residues. CDR1 and CDR2 from the germline V gene are SGHDT and YYEEEE. The variable domain in full, completed from reference TRBV5-6 and TRBJ2-5, reads DAGVTQSPTHLIKTRGQQVTLRCSPKSGHDTVSWYQQALGQGPQFIFQYYEEEERQRGNFPDRFSGHQFPNYSSELNVNALLLGDSALYLCASSLGAGQETQYFGPGTRLLVL.